The 30 T cell receptor beta chains below all came from one sample that was sequenced in a study of cytomegalovirus exposure and HLA in healthy donors. The PCR employed 60 Vbeta primers together with 13 Jbeta primers. The method was immunoSEQ multiplex PCR; TCRdb's version includes in-frame clones alone and lacks a portion of them. The sample shows about 120,000 clones, roughly 74% of them seen only once. Sequencing was done on a sample of PBMCs. The receptors here all came from a male donor in good health and CMV-seronegative.

The chain uses TRBV16 and TRBJ1-1; weak D call: TRBD1 (6 bases). Germline V lookup: CDR1 KGHSY, CDR2 FQNENV. V lost 8 bases to trimming and J lost 5 bases, with 18 bases between them. The length of the CDR3 is 14 residues. This CDR3 reads CASAMGKGGTEAFF. Written as DNA, the CDR3 is TGTGCCAGCGCCATGGGTAAGGGGGGGACTGAAGCTTTCTTT.

The chain links TRBV28 to TRBJ1-5, with 7 bases identical to TRBD1. This CDR3 contains 14 residues. The V and J ends lost 1 base and 7 bases, in that order; junction bases with no gene match: 4. The germline V gene has CDR1 MDHEN and CDR2 SYDVKM. CDR3 sequence reads: CASSLFQGGQPQHF. In nucleotides, the CDR3 is TGTGCCAGCAGTTTATTTCAGGGGGGACAGCCCCAGCATTTT.

For the CDR3, the DNA is TGTGCCAGCAGTTATCAGGCGAACACTGAAGCTTTCTTT. The encoded protein is CASSYQANTEAFF. The gene calls are TRBV27 and TRBJ1-1; no reliable D call. CDR1 is MNHEY, CDR2 SMNVEV, per germline (reference sequence). V was cut by 4 bases and J by 1 base, with 7 bases left in between. The CDR3 contains 13 residues.

This clone appeared a few times. This chain connects TRBV6-5 to TRBJ1-2, with TRBD1 as a possible D gene (6 bases). Trimming cost V 0 bases and J 4 bases, with 15 bases left between them. Germline CDR1 and CDR2: MNHEY and SVGAGI. The CDR3 totals 16 residues. The CDR3 region is CASSYSRGVMPYGYTF. Written as DNA, the CDR3 is TGTGCCAGCAGTTACTCCAGGGGAGTAATGCCCTATGGCTACACCTTC.

This chain joins TRBV29-1 and TRBJ2-2, with D possibly being TRBD1 (6 bases). Trimming left V 5 bases short and J 4 bases short, with 8 bases between. The length of the CDR3 is 12 residues. Germline CDR1 is SQVTM and CDR2 is ANQGSEA. The CDR3 loop is CSVLGGTGELFF. CDR3 DNA sequence: TGCAGCGTTCTAGGGGGCACCGGGGAGCTGTTTTTT.

The chain uses TRBV18 and TRBJ2-1; 9 nucleotides align to TRBD2. Trimming removed 2 bases from V and 6 bases from J; junction bases left unmatched: 11. Germline CDR1 is KGHSH and CDR2 is LQKENI. The CDR3 runs to 17 residues. Written as DNA, the CDR3 is TGTGCCAGCTCACCAGTTAGCTTGCTAGCGGGGATCAATGAGCAGTTCTTC. It translates to CASSPVSLLAGINEQFF. The complete variable domain, with remaining parts taken from reference TRBV18 and TRBJ2-1, reads NAGVMQNPRHLVRRRGQEARLRCSPMKGHSHVYWYRQLPEEGLKFMVYLQKENIIDESGMPKERFSAEFPKEGPSILRIQQVVRGDSAAYFCASSPVSLLAGINEQFFGPGTRLTVL.

The genes are TRBV5-1 and TRBJ2-7, with D maybe TRBD1 (7 bases). The CDR3 consists of 15 residues. The V gene lost 2 bases and the J gene lost 4 bases, with 16 bases spanning the gap. Germline CDR1 reads SGHRS; CDR2 reads YFSETQ. The CDR3 here is CASSLGQAAGYEQYF. The CDR3 DNA is TGCGCCAGCAGCTTAGGACAGGCGGCGGGATACGAGCAGTACTTC.

This clone was seen more than once but under ten times. The chain employs TRBV6-1 and TRBJ2-7; a possible D gene is TRBD2 (5 bases). Per the germline V gene, CDR1 is MNHNS and CDR2 is SASEGT. The germline V and J ends were trimmed by 2 bases and 7 bases, with 18 bases remaining between them. CDR3 size: 15 residues. The CDR3, as DNA: TGTGCCAGCAGTGAATTAAGCGGCCGCATGTTGGAGCAGTACTTC. It encodes CASSELSGRMLEQYF.

This clone was seen only a few times. This chain links TRBV25-1 with TRBJ1-1; TRBD1 might be the D (5 bases). Trimming removed 10 bases at V and 1 base at J, with 13 bases between. CDR1 and CDR2 (germline): MGHDK, SYGVNS. The CDR3 has 13 residues. CDR3 coding DNA: TGTGCCACGATTATTACAGGGAACACTGAAGCTTTCTTT. As protein: CATIITGNTEAFF.

The chain recombines TRBV30 with TRBJ2-3; TRBD1 is a possible D gene (6 bases). There are 15 residues in the CDR3. Deletions cut 4 bases from V and 5 bases from J, with 19 bases between. Germline lookup yields CDR1 GTSNPN and CDR2 SVGIG (reference sequence). Written as DNA, the CDR3 is TGTGCCTGGACCAGAAGCAGGGGCTGGGGAGATACGCAGTATTTT. It yields the protein CAWTRSRGWGDTQYF.

This clone was observed a few times. This rearrangement joins TRBV2 to TRBJ1-1; D might be TRBD1 (5 bases). CDR1 is SNHLY, CDR2 FYNNEI, per germline. The V and J ends lost 10 bases and 7 bases respectively, with 13 bases between them. The CDR3 runs 11 residues. Here the CDR3 DNA reads TGTGCCACCCGGGGGAAGGGTGAAGCTTTCTTT. Encoded protein: CATRGKGEAFF.

In its sample, this clone was seen once. The gene calls are TRBV6-1 and TRBJ1-2, with 8 positions matching TRBD1. V trimming: 4 bases; J trimming: 8 bases; junction bases outside the gene matches: 9. Germline CDR1 reads MNHNS; CDR2 reads SASEGT. The CDR3 has 14 residues. CDR3 sequence reads: CASSGSDRVVGYTF. Here the CDR3 DNA reads TGTGCCAGCAGTGGATCGGACAGGGTGGTGGGCTACACCTTC.

In this sample, this clone turned up once. V usage is TRBV7-2 and J usage is TRBJ2-1, with TRBD2 identical over 9 bases. This CDR3 has 16 residues. With 2 bases clipped from V and 4 bases from J, the junction kept 6 bases outside the gene matches. The germline V gene encodes CDR1 SGHTA and CDR2 FQGNSA. CDR3: CASSLSAGGYYNEQFF. In DNA form, the CDR3 reads TGTGCCAGCAGCTTATCCGCGGGGGGGTATTACAATGAGCAGTTCTTC.

This clone was counted once. The chain joins TRBV21-1 to TRBJ2-4; the D segment call TRBD1 is taken from the table without a DNA check. TRBV21-1 is labeled a pseudogene. There are 16 residues in the CDR3. The CDR3 DNA is TGTGCCAGCAGCTTCCGGACAGACCTAGCCAAAAACATTCAGTACTTC. Protein product: CASSFRTDLAKNIQYF.

The chain joins TRBV6-6 to TRBJ1-1, with D possibly matching TRBD1 (5 bases). V lost 0 bases and J 2 bases, leaving 7 bases between the germline ends. The CDR3 totals 14 residues. Germline CDR1 is MNHNY and CDR2 is SVGAGI (reference sequence). The CDR3 DNA follows: TGTGCCAGCAGTTACTCCGGACACAACACTGAAGCTTTCTTT. Its translation is CASSYSGHNTEAFF.

This clone occurred a few times. This chain uses TRBV6-5 with TRBJ2-7; 8 bases are a match to TRBD1. Germline trimming cut 5 bases from V and 2 bases from J; bases unmatched to any gene: 8. Germline values: CDR1 MNHEY, CDR2 SVGAGI. The CDR3 is 15 residues long. CDR3 loop: CASSRQGLHPYEQYF. The CDR3 coding sequence is TGTGCCAGCAGTAGACAGGGGCTTCATCCCTACGAGCAGTACTTC.

The V and J genes are TRBV19 and TRBJ1-1; perhaps TRBD1 as D (5 bases). The CDR3 length is 15 residues. V lost 3 bases and J 2 bases, leaving 13 bases between the germline ends. The V gene's germline CDR1 is LNHDA and CDR2 SQIVND (reference sequence). CDR3 DNA: TGTGCCAGTAGTATGGTGGGGGGACCAAACACTGAAGCTTTCTTT. Its protein product is CASSMVGGPNTEAFF.

V is TRBV5-1 and J is TRBJ1-4, with TRBD1 matching over 7 bases. The CDR3 extends over 17 amino acids. V was pared by 0 bases and J by 5 bases, with 10 bases of the junction left unmatched. Looked up from germline, CDR1 is SGHRS and CDR2 is YFSETQ. CDR3 DNA: TGCGCCAGCAGCTTGGCCATAACGGGACAGCGGAATGAAAAACTGTTTTTT. It encodes CASSLAITGQRNEKLFF.

CDR3 DNA sequence: TGTGCCAGCAGCTGGACAGGGGGGGGACTGAATGAGCAGTTCTTC. It yields the protein CASSWTGGGLNEQFF. The chain employs TRBV7-3 and TRBJ2-1; 10 bases agree with TRBD1. Germline CDR1 reads SGHTA; CDR2 reads FQGTGA. CDR3 length: 15 amino acids. Trimming at V came to 4 bases and at J to 7 bases, leaving 7 bases not matched to a gene. Complete variable domain (other parts from reference TRBV7-3 and TRBJ2-1): GAGVSQTPSNKVTEKGKYVELRCDPISGHTALYWYRQSLGQGPEFLIYFQGTGAADDSGLPNDRFFAVRPEGSVSTLKIQRTERGDSAVYLCASSWTGGGLNEQFFGPGTRLTVL.

This clone was seen a few times. In DNA form, the CDR3 reads TGTGCCAGCAGTGTACCCCGGGACAACCCCCACGAGCAGTACTTC. It translates to CASSVPRDNPHEQYF. The chain is built from TRBV11-2 and TRBJ2-7; TRBD1 might be the D (6 bases). This CDR3 has 15 amino acids. V was cut by 6 bases and J by 5 bases, with 20 bases left in between. The germline gives CDR1 SGHAT, CDR2 FQNNGV.

V and J are TRBV9 and TRBJ2-1; the D gene is possibly TRBD2 (6 bases). Deletions cut 4 bases from V and 7 bases from J, with 9 bases between. This CDR3 is 12 amino acids long. Germline CDR1 reads SGDLS; CDR2 reads YYNGEE. Written as DNA, the CDR3 is TGTGCCAGCAGCCGCCGGGGGAATGAGCAGTTCTTC. Translated, it gives CASSRRGNEQFF.

The chain employs TRBV7-3 and TRBJ2-7; TRBD1 matches 9 bases. Germline V CDR1 and CDR2: SGHTA, FQGTGA. The CDR3 sequence is 15 residues long. After removal of 2 bases from V and 2 bases from J, the junction contained 4 bases not matched to a gene. CDR3 DNA sequence: TGTGCCAGCAGCTTATATGGGACAGGGACCTACGAGCAGTACTTC. Residues: CASSLYGTGTYEQYF.

The chain joins TRBV18 to TRBJ1-4; 7 nucleotides agree with TRBD1. Germline values: CDR1 KGHSH, CDR2 LQKENI. V was clipped by 3 bases and J by 8 bases; unmatched bases: 9. The CDR3 covers 15 residues. The CDR3 reads CASSPTAGQSEKLFF. CDR3 coding DNA: TGTGCCAGCTCACCGACTGCGGGACAGTCGGAAAAACTGTTTTTT.

This chain connects TRBV29-1 to TRBJ2-7; 11 bases map to TRBD1. J was trimmed by 7 bases and V by 6 bases; bases with no gene match: 5. Germline V gene lookup returns CDR1 SQVTM and CDR2 ANQGSEA. The CDR3 runs 12 residues. For the CDR3, the DNA is TGCAGCGTAGGACAGGGGGCTTGGGAGCAGTACTTC. As protein: CSVGQGAWEQYF.

The rearrangement links TRBV4-1 to TRBJ1-5, with TRBD1 identical over 8 bases. Per germline, CDR1 MGHRA and CDR2 YSYEKL. V shed 4 bases and J 2 bases; nucleotides not matched to a gene: 10. This CDR3 has 17 amino acids. CDR3 coding DNA: TGCGCCAGCAGCCCGTCAGGGGGCGGTGTGGGCAATCAGCCCCAGCATTTT. Its translation is CASSPSGGGVGNQPQHF.

This clone appeared a few times. The V call is TRBV19, the J call TRBJ2-7; D unresolved. V dropped 6 bases and J dropped 0 bases, with 6 bases sitting between them. Germline CDR1 reads LNHDA; CDR2 reads SQIVND (reference sequence). There are 12 residues in the CDR3. This CDR3 reads CASSSSSYEQYF. In nucleotides, the CDR3 is TGTGCCAGTAGCTCTAGCTCCTACGAGCAGTACTTC.

The chain uses TRBV6-5 and TRBJ2-1, with D tentatively TRBD2 (6 bases). The V end lost 2 bases, the J end lost 10 bases, and 15 bases lay between the germline ends. Per the germline V gene, CDR1 is MNHEY and CDR2 is SVGAGI. This CDR3 region has 14 residues. The CDR3 loop reads CASSYIGVADEQFF. CDR3 in DNA: TGTGCCAGCAGTTACATCGGTGTAGCGGACGAGCAGTTCTTC.

This clone was seen a handful of times. The chain has TRBV7-2 and TRBJ2-1; D is uncertain. V was trimmed by 4 bases and J by 9 bases, leaving 10 bases between them. The CDR3 spans 12 residues. Per the germline V gene, CDR1 is SGHTA and CDR2 is FQGNSA. The CDR3 loop is CASSSAFGEQFF. The CDR3 DNA is TGTGCCAGCAGCTCCGCCTTCGGTGAGCAGTTCTTC. Together with reference TRBV7-2 and TRBJ2-1, the CDR3 gives the full variable domain: GAGVSQSPSNKVTEKGKDVELRCDPISGHTALYWYRQSLGQGLEFLIYFQGNSAPDKSGLPSDRFSAERTGGSVSTLTIQRTQQEDSAVYLCASSSAFGEQFFGPGTRLTVL.

The chain couples TRBV4-2 to TRBJ2-6; no clear D. CDR3 length: 18 residues. In germline, CDR1 is LGHNA, CDR2 YNFKEQ. Trimming stripped 0 bases from V and 0 bases from J, with 12 bases between. The CDR3 spells CASSQDIIADSGANVLTF. The CDR3 DNA reads TGTGCCAGCAGCCAAGATATTATAGCAGACTCTGGGGCCAACGTCCTGACTTTC.

The chain links TRBV11-2 to TRBJ2-1; tentative D call: TRBD1 (6 bases). The germline V gene has CDR1 SGHAT and CDR2 FQNNGV. Trimming left V 3 bases short and J 7 bases short, with 13 bases between. There are 14 residues in the CDR3. CDR3 amino acids: CASSLTERGNEQFF. The CDR3 nucleotides are TGTGCCAGCAGCTTGACGGAAAGGGGGAATGAGCAGTTCTTC.